The TCR beta chain under discussion was sequenced for a study of T cell changes during pregnancy in multiple sclerosis. The germline gives CDR1 MGHDK, CDR2 SYGVNS. This CDR3 spans 15 amino acids. V was shortened by 1 base and J by 5 bases, with 14 bases between the two germline ends. This table comes from immunoSEQ multiplex PCR, and its TCRdb copy is limited to in-frame clones, with some not included. The sample consists of over 85,000 clones, roughly nine tenths of them appearing once. The sequence derives from a female donor in good health, enrolled as a control in a pregnancy study. Sequenced here: peripheral blood, sampled in the second trimester of pregnancy. J is TRBJ1-2 and V is TRBV25-1, with D perhaps TRBD1 (6 bases). CDR3 amino acids: CASSEWGRGPYGYTF. DNA of the CDR3: TGTGCCAGCAGTGAATGGGGCAGGGGTCCGTATGGCTACACCTTC.